This T cell receptor beta chain was captured in a study of T cell responses to AZD1222 COVID-19 vaccine. Study-wide findings and caveats: A rise in Spike-specific TCR breadth and depth followed two AZD1222 doses.

This clone came up once. Its antigen remains unidentified. Sequenced by immunoSEQ multiplex PCR; TCRdb stores in-frame clones only, minus some. Of about 120,000 clones listed, 70% to 90% are singletons. This specimen was peripheral blood, taken on day 0 of MenACWY control vaccination. This receptor was obtained from an adult in good health.

CDR3 residues: CASSIDPVERRANTEAFF. DNA of the CDR3: TGTGCCAGTAGTATAGATCCGGTCGAAAGGCGGGCGAACACTGAAGCTTTCTTT. This sequence joins TRBV19 and TRBJ1-1, with D uncertain. Looked up from germline, CDR1 is LNHDA and CDR2 is SQIVND (reference sequence). The length of the CDR3 is 18 residues. The V end lost 0 bases, the J end lost 1 base, and 18 bases lay between the germline ends.